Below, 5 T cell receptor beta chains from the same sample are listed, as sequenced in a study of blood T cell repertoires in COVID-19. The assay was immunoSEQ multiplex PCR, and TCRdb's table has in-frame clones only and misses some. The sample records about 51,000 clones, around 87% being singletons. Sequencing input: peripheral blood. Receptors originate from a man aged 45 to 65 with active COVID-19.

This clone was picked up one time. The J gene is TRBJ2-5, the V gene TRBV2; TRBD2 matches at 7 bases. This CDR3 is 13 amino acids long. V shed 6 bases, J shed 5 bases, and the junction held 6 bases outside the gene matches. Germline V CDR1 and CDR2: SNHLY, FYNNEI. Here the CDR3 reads CASSPSGGETQYF. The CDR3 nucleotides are TGTGCCAGCAGCCCCTCCGGGGGGGAGACCCAGTACTTC.

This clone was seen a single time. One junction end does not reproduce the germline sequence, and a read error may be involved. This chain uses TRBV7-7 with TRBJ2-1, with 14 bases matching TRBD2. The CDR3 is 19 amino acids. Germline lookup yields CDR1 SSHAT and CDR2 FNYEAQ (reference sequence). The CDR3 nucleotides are TGTGCTAGCAGCCCAAGACTAGCGGGAGGGGAGCTCGGCACCAATGAGCAGTTCTTC. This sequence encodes CASSPRLAGGELGTNEQFF.

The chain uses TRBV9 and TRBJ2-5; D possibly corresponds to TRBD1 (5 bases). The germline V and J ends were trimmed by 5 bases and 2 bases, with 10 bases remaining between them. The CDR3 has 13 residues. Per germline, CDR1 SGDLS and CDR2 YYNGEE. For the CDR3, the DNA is TGTGCCAGCAGTAGGGGTAGGCAAGAGACCCAGTACTTC. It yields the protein CASSRGRQETQYF. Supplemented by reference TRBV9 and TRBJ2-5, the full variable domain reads DSGVTQTPKHLITATGQRVTLRCSPRSGDLSVYWYQQSLDQGLQFLIQYYNGEERAKGNILERFSAQQFPDLHSELNLSSLELGDSALYFCASSRGRQETQYFGPGTRLLVL.

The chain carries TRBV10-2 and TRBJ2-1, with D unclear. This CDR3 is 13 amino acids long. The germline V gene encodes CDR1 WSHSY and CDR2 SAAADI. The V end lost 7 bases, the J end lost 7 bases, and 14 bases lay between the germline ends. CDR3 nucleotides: TGCGCCAGCACGCGGCGTTCAGCTAATGAGCAGTTCTTC. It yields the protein CASTRRSANEQFF.

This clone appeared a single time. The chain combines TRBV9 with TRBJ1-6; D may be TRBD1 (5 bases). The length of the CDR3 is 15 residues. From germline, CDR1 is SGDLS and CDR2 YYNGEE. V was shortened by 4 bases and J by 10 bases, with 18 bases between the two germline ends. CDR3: CASSLEGWGNSPLHF. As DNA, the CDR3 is TGTGCCAGCAGCCTGGAGGGCTGGGGGAACTCACCCCTCCACTTT.